This T cell receptor (beta chain) was sequenced in a study of follicular helper T cells after annual influenza vaccination. Measured with immunoSEQ multiplex PCR; TCRdb has only the in-frame clones, and not every one. This table has more than 8,500 clones, around four fifths appearing once. Time point denoted: 2015-2016 season, pre-vaccination. Per germline, CDR1 LNHDA and CDR2 SQIVND (reference sequence). Unmatched junction bases numbered 13, after V lost 5 bases and J lost 7 bases. The length of the CDR3 is 15 residues. The sequencing used CXCR5+ CD38- circulating T follicular helper cells from blood, collected on the day of influenza vaccination. Subset indicated: circulating Tfh, non-naive CD4+CXCR5+PD-1+ (ICOS+CD38+ or ICOS-CD38-). The TCR sequence derives from an adult who received the influenza vaccine. The V and J genes are TRBV19 and TRBJ2-5; 7 bases fit TRBD1. In DNA, the CDR3 is TGTGCCAGTAGTGTCGCACCCGGGACAGAGGGGACCCAGTACTTC. It specifies CASSVAPGTEGTQYF.